The rows below give T cell receptor beta chains drawn from one sample of a study of T cell responses to AZD1222 COVID-19 vaccine. TCRdb keeps only in-frame clones here, not all; method: immunoSEQ multiplex PCR. The data contain some 150,000 clones, around nine tenths of them seen just once; the ten biggest clones take up under 8%. Sequencing was performed on peripheral blood, taken after recovery from COVID-19. The source of these receptors is an adult who had recovered from COVID-19. CDR3s include the opening cysteine and the closing phenylalanine or tryptophan. Fields, in order: D gene, clone size, V gene, J gene, CDR3 DNA, CDR3 protein. The D gene is left open where the match is weak. Clone size is stated in some rows and not others, as once, few, many or a class when expanded.

d_gene: TRBD1
abundance: once
v_gene: TRBV5-1
j_gene: TRBJ2-7
CDR3nt: TGCGCCAGCAGCTTCGGACAGGAGACTTACGAGCAGTACTTC
CDR3aa: CASSFGQETYEQYF

d_gene: NA
abundance: NA
v_gene: TRBV15
j_gene: TRBJ1-2
CDR3nt: TGTGCCACCAGCACGATCATTAATCCGAACTATGGCTACACCTTC
CDR3aa: CATSTIINPNYGYTF

d_gene: NA
abundance: NA
v_gene: TRBV18
j_gene: TRBJ1-6
CDR3nt: TGTGCCAGCTCACCACCGGGACATGGGAATTCACCCCTCCACTTT
CDR3aa: CASSPPGHGNSPLHF

d_gene: TRBD2
abundance: NA
v_gene: TRBV4-2
j_gene: TRBJ2-7
CDR3nt: TGTGCCAGCAGCCAAGATTTAGCGGGGACCTACGAGCAGTACTTC
CDR3aa: CASSQDLAGTYEQYF

d_gene: NA
abundance: NA
v_gene: TRBV4-1
j_gene: TRBJ1-2
CDR3nt: TGCGCCAGCAGCCAAGAAGGGCAGAAATCTAACTATGGCTACACCTTC
CDR3aa: CASSQEGQKSNYGYTF

d_gene: TRBD2
abundance: NA
v_gene: TRBV6-2/TRBV6-3
j_gene: TRBJ2-3
CDR3nt: TGTGCCAGCAGTTACCTGTCTACTAGCGGGGGTAGCACAGATACGCAGTATTTT
CDR3aa: CASSYLSTSGGSTDTQYF

d_gene: NA
abundance: once
v_gene: TRBV2
j_gene: TRBJ1-5
CDR3nt: TGTGCCAGCAGTGAAGCGCTTGGGTATCAGCCCCAGCATTTT
CDR3aa: CASSEALGYQPQHF

d_gene: TRBD1
abundance: once
v_gene: TRBV4-2
j_gene: TRBJ2-7
CDR3nt: TGTGCCAGCAGCCAAGTCATCGGGACAGTCGAGCAGTACTTC
CDR3aa: CASSQVIGTVEQYF

d_gene: NA
abundance: NA
v_gene: TRBV5-6
j_gene: TRBJ1-2
CDR3nt: TGTGCCAGCAGCTTGGTGGGGGGGATTAACTATGGCTACACCTTC
CDR3aa: CASSLVGGINYGYTF

d_gene: NA
abundance: once
v_gene: TRBV28
j_gene: TRBJ2-3
CDR3nt: TGTGCCAGCAGCCGTAACAGGGAAGCGCAGTATTTT
CDR3aa: CASSRNREAQYF

d_gene: NA
abundance: NA
v_gene: TRBV7-3
j_gene: TRBJ2-7
CDR3nt: TGTGCCAGCAGCGTAATGGGAAGCTCCTACGAGCAGTACTTC
CDR3aa: CASSVMGSSYEQYF